A single sample gave rise to the 19 T cell receptor beta chains below, sequenced in a study of cytomegalovirus exposure and HLA in healthy donors. With 60 Vbeta and 13 Jbeta primers, the PCR was carried out. Here immunoSEQ multiplex PCR was the method, and the copy in TCRdb shows in-frame clones only, minus some. The data hold about 150,000 clones, with about 83% observed a single time. The specimen was PBMCs. The receptors originated from a middle-aged man in good health and CMV-seropositive.

This sequence joins TRBV7-9 and TRBJ1-1; D gene uncertain. Per the germline V gene, CDR1 is SEHNR and CDR2 is FQNEAQ (reference sequence). Trimming stripped 2 bases from V and 5 bases from J, with 3 bases between. The CDR3 totals 11 residues. In DNA, the CDR3 is TGTGCCAGCAGCTTACTGACTGAAGCTTTCTTT. This gives the protein CASSLLTEAFF. Full variable domain (missing parts from reference TRBV7-9 and TRBJ1-1): DTGVSQNPRHKITKRGQNVTFRCDPISEHNRLYWYRQTLGQGPEFLTYFQNEAQLEKSRLLSDRFSAERPKGSFSTLEIQRTEQGDSAMYLCASSLLTEAFFGQGTRLTVV.

This clone was detected only a few times. The J gene is TRBJ1-2, the V gene TRBV5-6, with D possibly TRBD1 on 6 matching bases. Per germline, CDR1 SGHDT and CDR2 YYEEEE. The CDR3 is 14 amino acids. V dropped 0 bases and J dropped 5 bases, with 11 bases sitting between them. The CDR3 DNA follows: TGTGCCAGCAGCTTGGGCGGGGGCGGTTATGGCTACACCTTC. As protein: CASSLGGGGYGYTF.

V and J are TRBV29-1 and TRBJ2-5, with TRBD2 matching 7 bases. From germline, CDR1 is SQVTM and CDR2 ANQGSEA. CDR3 length equals 15 residues. V lost 7 bases to trimming and J lost 4 bases; unmatched junction nucleotides: 15. CDR3 coding DNA: TGCAGCGCCCGGCGGGGGACGGCGGCGGGAGAGACCCAGTACTTC. Translation: CSARRGTAAGETQYF.

The chain employs TRBV15 and TRBJ2-5; a weak D match, TRBD1 (5 bases). This CDR3 is built from 14 residues. Germline V gene data show CDR1 as LNHNV and CDR2 as YYDKDF (reference sequence). Trimming left V 3 bases short and J 2 bases short, with 10 bases between. CDR3 region: CATSRWGRQETQYF. The CDR3 bases are TGTGCCACCAGCAGGTGGGGCAGGCAAGAGACCCAGTACTTC.

V and J are TRBV5-1 and TRBJ1-1; 8 positions match TRBD1. In germline, CDR1 is SGHRS, CDR2 YFSETQ. The CDR3 is 14 residues long. V gave up 5 bases and J gave up 1 base; unmatched junction bases: 4. Here the CDR3 reads CASRNQGANTEAFF. As DNA, the CDR3 is TGCGCCAGCAGAAACCAGGGGGCGAACACTGAAGCTTTCTTT.

This sequence joins TRBV9 and TRBJ1-3; D gene unclear. This CDR3 is 16 amino acids long. Trimming stripped 0 bases from V and 2 bases from J, with 12 bases between. Germline V lookup: CDR1 SGDLS, CDR2 YYNGEE. The CDR3 coding sequence is TGTGCCAGCAGCGTAGGATCCCTCGGGACTGGAAACACCATATATTTT. Residues: CASSVGSLGTGNTIYF.

CDR3: CSVEAAGGPAVNEQYF. For the CDR3, the DNA is TGCAGCGTAGAGGCGGCGGGAGGGCCAGCCGTAAACGAGCAGTACTTC. The rearrangement joins TRBV29-1 to TRBJ2-7; 9 bases map to TRBD2. After removal of 6 bases from V and 5 bases from J, the junction contained 17 bases not matched to a gene. This CDR3 region has 16 residues. The germline gives CDR1 SQVTM, CDR2 ANQGSEA.

The chain employs TRBV10-3 and TRBJ2-3, with TRBD2 identical over 10 bases. Germline CDR1 is ENHRY and CDR2 is SYGVKD. Losses at the gene ends were 4 bases for V and 1 base for J; bases not matched to a gene: 5. CDR3 length equals 16 residues. In DNA, the CDR3 is TGTGCCATCAGTGCGGTGCTAGCGGGGGGCACAGATACGCAGTATTTT. This gives the protein CAISAVLAGGTDTQYF.

This chain links TRBV7-2 with TRBJ2-7, with 12 bases lining up with TRBD2. The CDR3 runs 15 residues. V shed 4 bases and J 5 bases; nucleotides not matched to a gene: 6. Germline values: CDR1 SGHTA, CDR2 FQGNSA. CDR3 residues: CASSSLAGGGNEQYF. CDR3 nucleotides: TGTGCCAGCAGCTCCCTAGCGGGAGGGGGGAACGAGCAGTACTTC.

V is TRBV2 and J is TRBJ2-7, with D perhaps matching TRBD1 (5 bases). Germline V gene sequence: CDR1 SNHLY, CDR2 FYNNEI. V lost 5 bases to trimming and J lost 4 bases, with 18 bases between them. This CDR3 contains 15 residues. The CDR3 DNA follows: TGTGCCAGCAGTAAGAGGACATCCTCAAGATACGAGCAGTACTTC. As protein: CASSKRTSSRYEQYF.

The chain has TRBV19 and TRBJ2-5, with D hard to call. The V gene lost 3 bases and the J gene lost 4 bases, with 12 bases spanning the gap. The germline gives CDR1 LNHDA, CDR2 SQIVND (reference sequence). CDR3 length: 14 amino acids. The CDR3 bases are TGTGCCAGTAGTATGAAAGACTCGGTAGAGACCCAGTACTTC. This gives the protein CASSMKDSVETQYF.

The gene calls are TRBV28 and TRBJ2-2; TRBD1 matches 7 bases. Germline V gene lookup returns CDR1 MDHEN and CDR2 SYDVKM. The CDR3 is 14 residues long. V lost 6 bases to trimming and J lost 4 bases; unmatched junction nucleotides: 5. For the CDR3, the DNA is TGTGCCAGCAGGGGACAGCTCCTCACCGGGGAGCTGTTTTTT. It is translated as CASRGQLLTGELFF.

This clone has just a few counts. The V gene is TRBV5-6, the J gene TRBJ2-3; tentatively, D is TRBD2 (6 bases). Germline V lookup: CDR1 SGHDT, CDR2 YYEEEE. Between the trimmed V and J ends, which lost 1 base and 2 bases, there was a span of 8 bases. This CDR3 has 14 amino acids. This CDR3 is CASSLPGLTDTQYF. In DNA form, the CDR3 reads TGTGCCAGCAGCTTGCCGGGACTCACAGATACGCAGTATTTT.

The chain couples TRBV29-1 to TRBJ1-4; a possible D gene is TRBD1 (5 bases). CDR1 SQVTM and CDR2 ANQGSEA come from the germline V gene. This CDR3 region has 13 residues. Trimming stripped 5 bases from V and 8 bases from J, with 15 bases between. CDR3 nucleotides: TGCAGCGTTAGCGTACAGGTGGCAGAAAAACTGTTTTTT. Its protein product is CSVSVQVAEKLFF.

CDR3 in amino acids: CASNIGLILYNEQFF. The CDR3 DNA follows: TGTGCCAGCAACATCGGACTAATACTCTACAATGAGCAGTTCTTC. This rearrangement joins TRBV2 to TRBJ2-1; D perhaps matches TRBD2 (6 bases). CDR3 length equals 15 residues. Trimming left V 7 bases short and J 3 bases short, with 16 bases between. Germline V gene data show CDR1 as SNHLY and CDR2 as FYNNEI.

This clone was counted a few times. V is TRBV6-5 and J is TRBJ2-7; 7 bases are a match to TRBD1. The V segment lost 6 bases and the J segment 7 bases; nucleotides outside the gene matches: 12. The CDR3 is 14 residues long. Germline values: CDR1 MNHEY, CDR2 SVGAGI. CDR3 DNA sequence: TGTGCCAGCAGCGACCTTCGGGACAGCCAAGAGCAGTACTTC. The encoded protein is CASSDLRDSQEQYF.

The chain couples TRBV5-1 to TRBJ2-7, with D unclear. V gave up 2 bases and J gave up 0 bases, with 12 bases separating them. This CDR3 has 15 amino acids. Germline V gives CDR1 SGHRS, CDR2 YFSETQ. CDR3 nucleotides: TGCGCCAGCAGCTTTGTGACTTCTAGCTCCTACGAGCAGTACTTC. Translated: CASSFVTSSSYEQYF.

The V call is TRBV2, the J call TRBJ2-1; 11 bases align to TRBD2. Looked up from germline, CDR1 is SNHLY and CDR2 is FYNNEI. The CDR3 runs 13 residues. V lost 2 bases to trimming and J lost 15 bases; unmatched junction nucleotides: 6. This chain's CDR3 is CASSERGGTSGFF. Written as DNA, the CDR3 is TGTGCCAGCAGTGAAAGGGGGGGGACTAGCGGGTTCTTC.

The table lists this clone with a count of one. V usage is TRBV6-5 and J usage is TRBJ2-7; 7 bases line up with TRBD2. Looked up from germline, CDR1 is MNHEY and CDR2 is SVGAGI. With 0 bases clipped from V and 6 bases from J, the junction kept 8 bases outside the gene matches. This CDR3 has 15 residues. CDR3 loop: CASSYSASGLTEQYF. The CDR3 coding sequence is TGTGCCAGCAGTTACTCGGCTAGCGGTCTGACCGAGCAGTACTTC.